The 3 T cell receptor beta chains below come from one sample, sequenced in a study of cytomegalovirus exposure and HLA in healthy donors. The PCR contained 60 Vbeta and 13 Jbeta primers. TCRdb's table, derived via immunoSEQ multiplex PCR, lists solely in-frame clones and lacks some. The sample lists hundreds of thousands of clones, 82% occurring once. Material: PBMCs. The receptors were gathered from a man aged 35 to 55 in good health and CMV-seropositive.

The chain links TRBV13 to TRBJ1-2; no reliable D call. CDR1 and CDR2 (germline): PRHDT, FYEKMQ (reference sequence). The CDR3 is 12 residues long. The V gene lost 2 bases and the J gene lost 7 bases, with 8 bases spanning the gap. DNA of the CDR3: TGTGCCAGCAGCTTACCCGCCGGTGGCTACACCTTC. Its translation: CASSLPAGGYTF.

This clone was counted between two and nine times. This chain links TRBV2 with TRBJ1-2; D is unresolved. CDR3 length: 12 residues. The V end was cut by 7 bases, the J end by 2 bases, with 8 bases between. CDR1 is SNHLY and CDR2 is FYNNEI in the germline V gene. As DNA, the CDR3 is TGTGCCAGCAATCGAGGGAACTATGGCTACACCTTC. It translates to CASNRGNYGYTF.

The V and J genes are TRBV7-8 and TRBJ2-1; the D is unclear. Germline V gives CDR1 SGHVS, CDR2 FQNEAQ. V lost 5 bases and J lost 5, with 10 bases in between. CDR3 size: 13 residues. CDR3 sequence: CASSPPVNNEQFF. The CDR3 bases are TGTGCCAGCAGCCCCCCCGTTAACAATGAGCAGTTCTTC.